A single sample is the source of the 5 T cell receptor beta chains below, sequenced in a study of T cell repertoires in cytomegalovirus infection. Each CDR3 protein is one row after TCRdb ran MiXCR on the reads. Counted here are roughly 800,000 distinct CDR3 sequences, almost 30% occurring once; the ten biggest clones make up 13%. For these receptors, no antigen is known. The starting material was cultured CD8+ T cells from PBMCs, obtained from culture after CMV antigen stimulation. The source is a human donor in good health (CMV status not recorded). Some clones in this sample may be carry-over from other donors' samples.

The chain recombines TRBV29-1 with TRBJ2-6, with 11 bases lining up with TRBD1. Germline CDR1 is SQVTM and CDR2 is ANQGSEA. This CDR3 has 19 amino acids. Losses at the gene ends were 7 bases for V and 0 bases for J; bases not matched to a gene: 14. The CDR3 protein is CSAETRDRGGFSGANVLTF. CDR3 nucleotides: TGCAGCGCTGAGACCCGGGACAGGGGGGGGTTCTCTGGGGCCAACGTCCTGACTTTC.

The V and J genes are TRBV20-1 and TRBJ1-4; unclear D gene. This CDR3 has 17 amino acids. V lost 3 bases and J lost 8, with 25 bases in between. Germline assignment: CDR1 DFQATT and CDR2 SNEGSKA (reference sequence). This chain's CDR3 is CSARERIVEILGEKLFF. Here the CDR3 DNA reads TGCAGTGCTAGGGAAAGAATTGTGGAGATACTGGGGGAAAAACTGTTTTTT.

There are a few counts of this clonotype. The gene calls are TRBV6-5 and TRBJ2-2, with D perhaps matching TRBD2 (6 bases). The length of the CDR3 is 16 residues. With 5 bases removed from V and 2 bases from J, the gap between germline ends came to 15 bases. Germline V gives CDR1 MNHEY, CDR2 SVGAGI. The CDR3 protein is CASSRSSASNTGELFF. The CDR3, as DNA: TGTGCCAGCAGTCGCTCTAGCGCTTCTAACACCGGGGAGCTGTTTTTT.

The genes are TRBV6-5 and TRBJ1-1; D might be TRBD1 (5 bases). The germline V gene has CDR1 MNHEY and CDR2 SVGAGI. The length of the CDR3 is 15 residues. Trimming pared 2 bases from V and 8 bases from J, leaving 18 bases between. The CDR3 here is CASSYGPGGVSEAFF. As DNA, the CDR3 is TGTGCCAGCAGTTACGGGCCGGGGGGAGTGTCAGAAGCTTTCTTT.

This rearrangement joins TRBV23-1 to TRBJ1-5; D remains unclear. TRBV23-1 is designated an ORF whose function remains uncertain. The CDR3 is made up of 19 amino acids. Trimming stripped 3 bases from V and 1 base from J, with 22 bases between. Here the CDR3 reads CASSQGGGPGISSNQPQHF. The DNA for the CDR3 is TGCGCCAGCAGTCAGGGTGGAGGGCCCGGGATTTCGAGCAATCAGCCCCAGCATTTT.